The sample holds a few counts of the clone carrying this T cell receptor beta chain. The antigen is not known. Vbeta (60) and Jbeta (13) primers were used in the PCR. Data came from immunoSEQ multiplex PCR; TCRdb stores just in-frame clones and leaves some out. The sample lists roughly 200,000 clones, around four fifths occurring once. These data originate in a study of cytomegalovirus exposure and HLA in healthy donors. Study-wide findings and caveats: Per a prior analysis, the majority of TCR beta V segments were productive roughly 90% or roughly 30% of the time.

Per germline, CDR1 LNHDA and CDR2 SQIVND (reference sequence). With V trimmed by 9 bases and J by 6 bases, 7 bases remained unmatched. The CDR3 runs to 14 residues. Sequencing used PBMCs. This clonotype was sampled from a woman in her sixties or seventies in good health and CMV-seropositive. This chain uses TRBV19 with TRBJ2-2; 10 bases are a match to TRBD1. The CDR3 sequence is CASLRDRGAGELFF. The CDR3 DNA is TGTGCCAGCTTAAGGGACAGGGGTGCCGGGGAGCTGTTTTTT.